This is a list of T cell receptor beta chains from one sample in a study of T-cell reconstitution after alpha-beta-depleted transplantation in children. A single record per CDR3 protein comes from TCRdb applying MiXCR to the PCR reads. Of under 250,000 distinct CDR3 sequences in the sample, 6.6% were seen once. The sample was PBMCs, taken before TCRalphabeta/CD19-depleted stem cell transplant. The receptors come from a boy between 2 and 10 years old with acute lymphoblastic leukemia, due to receive a stem cell transplant. The CDR3 runs from the conserved cysteine through the conserved F or W. Fields, in order: clone size, D gene, V gene, J gene, CDR3 protein, CDR3 DNA. A D gene is named only where the DNA matches it firmly. Only part of the rows carry a size: once, few, many, or a class if the clone is expanded.

clone size: many
D gene: .
V gene: TRBV28
J gene: TRBJ1-4
CDR3 protein: CASSFDGNEKLFF
CDR3 DNA: TGTGCCAGCAGTTTCGACGGAAATGAAAAACTGTTTTTT

clone size: many
D gene: TRBD2
V gene: TRBV7-9
J gene: TRBJ2-5
CDR3 protein: CASSRLAVETQYF
CDR3 DNA: TGTGCCAGCTCCCGACTAGCAGTAGAGACCCAGTACTTC

clone size: .
D gene: .
V gene: TRBV6-2/TRBV6-3
J gene: TRBJ1-2
CDR3 protein: CASSYPERGEYGYTF
CDR3 DNA: TGTGCCAGCAGTTACCCTGAGAGAGGGGAATATGGCTACACCTTC

clone size: many
D gene: .
V gene: TRBV28
J gene: TRBJ1-1
CDR3 protein: CASSFGRGRDNLMNTEAFF
CDR3 DNA: TGTGCCAGCAGTTTTGGGCGCGGGAGGGACAATTTAATGAACACTGAAGCTTTCTTT

clone size: many
D gene: .
V gene: TRBV7-9
J gene: TRBJ2-7
CDR3 protein: CASSLGSTNEQYF
CDR3 DNA: TGTGCCAGCAGCTTAGGATCGACTAACGAGCAGTACTTC

clone size: few
D gene: TRBD1
V gene: TRBV7-9
J gene: TRBJ2-1
CDR3 protein: CASSPRDRGSNEQFF
CDR3 DNA: TGTGCCAGCAGCCCCCGGGACAGGGGATCCAATGAGCAGTTCTTC

clone size: .
D gene: .
V gene: TRBV5-1
J gene: TRBJ2-7
CDR3 protein: CASSLARTYEQYF
CDR3 DNA: TGCGCCAGCAGCTTGGCGAGAACCTACGAGCAGTACTTC

clone size: many
D gene: .
V gene: TRBV20-1
J gene: TRBJ1-1
CDR3 protein: CSVSRDNTEAFF
CDR3 DNA: TGCAGTGTTAGCAGAGATAACACTGAAGCTTTCTTT

clone size: many
D gene: .
V gene: TRBV15
J gene: TRBJ2-2
CDR3 protein: CATRNENTGELFF
CDR3 DNA: TGTGCCACCCGGAATGAGAACACCGGGGAGCTGTTTTTT

clone size: many
D gene: .
V gene: TRBV6-2/TRBV6-3
J gene: TRBJ2-5
CDR3 protein: CASSPESETQYF
CDR3 DNA: TGTGCCAGCAGCCCTGAGAGCGAGACCCAGTACTTC

clone size: few
D gene: TRBD1
V gene: TRBV6-1
J gene: TRBJ1-4
CDR3 protein: CASSPNPPGQGSQKLFF
CDR3 DNA: TGTGCCAGCAGCCCTAACCCACCGGGACAGGGGAGTCAAAAACTGTTTTTT

clone size: many
D gene: .
V gene: TRBV29-1
J gene: TRBJ2-5
CDR3 protein: CSAQGRLVELQETQYF
CDR3 DNA: TGCAGCGCTCAAGGCCGCTTGGTCGAACTACAAGAGACCCAGTACTTC

clone size: many
D gene: TRBD2
V gene: TRBV6-4
J gene: TRBJ2-2
CDR3 protein: CASSDGAGDTGELFF
CDR3 DNA: TGTGCCAGCAGTGACGGAGCGGGAGACACCGGGGAGCTGTTTTTT

clone size: .
D gene: .
V gene: TRBV19
J gene: TRBJ1-3
CDR3 protein: CASRDSMQTTGNTIYF
CDR3 DNA: TGTGCCAGTAGAGACTCAATGCAGACGACTGGAAACACCATATATTTT

clone size: many
D gene: TRBD2
V gene: TRBV29-1
J gene: TRBJ2-3
CDR3 protein: CSVASGGVLRSDTQYF
CDR3 DNA: TGCAGCGTTGCAAGCGGGGGGGTCCTTCGCTCAGATACGCAGTATTTT

clone size: few
D gene: TRBD2
V gene: TRBV7-9
J gene: TRBJ2-7
CDR3 protein: CASSRGLAGDSYEQYF
CDR3 DNA: TGTGCCAGCAGCAGGGGACTAGCGGGGGATTCGTACGAGCAGTACTTC

clone size: many
D gene: TRBD1
V gene: TRBV7-8
J gene: TRBJ2-5
CDR3 protein: CASSGTGEIETQYF
CDR3 DNA: TGTGCCAGCAGCGGTACAGGGGAAATCGAGACCCAGTACTTC

clone size: .
D gene: TRBD2
V gene: TRBV24-1
J gene: TRBJ2-1
CDR3 protein: CATSGSGGGLAGGLNSYNEQFF
CDR3 DNA: TGTGCCACCAGTGGCTCAGGGGGCGGGCTAGCGGGAGGCCTTAATTCCTACAATGAGCAGTTCTTC

clone size: many
D gene: .
V gene: TRBV6-1
J gene: TRBJ2-7
CDR3 protein: CASSERDKPGYEQYF
CDR3 DNA: TGTGCCAGCAGTGAAAGGGACAAACCTGGATACGAGCAGTACTTC

clone size: many
D gene: .
V gene: TRBV6-4
J gene: TRBJ2-5
CDR3 protein: CASSPSGFQETQYF
CDR3 DNA: TGTGCCAGCAGTCCCTCAGGGTTCCAAGAGACCCAGTACTTC

clone size: many
D gene: TRBD2
V gene: TRBV7-8
J gene: TRBJ2-4
CDR3 protein: CASSLSLLLAAKNIQYF
CDR3 DNA: TGTGCCAGCAGCTTGTCCCTCCTACTAGCGGCCAAAAACATTCAGTACTTC

clone size: many
D gene: TRBD2
V gene: TRBV11-2
J gene: TRBJ2-5
CDR3 protein: CASSLLMGLQETQYF
CDR3 DNA: TGTGCCAGCAGCCTCCTCATGGGACTACAAGAGACCCAGTACTTC

clone size: many
D gene: .
V gene: TRBV12-3/TRBV12-4
J gene: TRBJ1-2
CDR3 protein: CASTGQRGSGYTF
CDR3 DNA: TGTGCCAGCACGGGGCAGAGAGGTTCGGGCTACACCTTC

clone size: many
D gene: TRBD1
V gene: TRBV5-6
J gene: TRBJ2-5
CDR3 protein: CASSPRPRDRVNAQYF
CDR3 DNA: TGTGCCAGCAGCCCCCGCCCCCGGGACAGGGTGAATGCCCAGTACTTC

clone size: few
D gene: .
V gene: TRBV4-3
J gene: TRBJ2-7
CDR3 protein: CASSQEVSGYSDEQYF
CDR3 DNA: TGCGCCAGCAGCCAAGAAGTAAGTGGATATTCGGACGAGCAGTACTTC

clone size: .
D gene: .
V gene: TRBV19
J gene: TRBJ1-1
CDR3 protein: CASREAWGWTEAFF
CDR3 DNA: TGTGCCAGCCGGGAGGCCTGGGGATGGACTGAAGCTTTCTTT

clone size: many
D gene: .
V gene: TRBV27
J gene: TRBJ2-1
CDR3 protein: CASSLAESYNEQFF
CDR3 DNA: TGTGCCAGCAGTTTAGCGGAATCCTACAATGAGCAGTTCTTC